The rows below give T cell receptor beta chains drawn from one sample of a study of CD8 T cells in Susac syndrome. TCRdb ran MiXCR on the immunoSEQ multiplex PCR reads and lists one entry per CDR3 protein. The sample contains about 400,000 distinct CDR3 sequences, around 85% of which appear only once. Sequencing input: CD8+ T cells from PBMCs. The receptor source for this set is a human donor with multiple sclerosis. The CDR3 runs from the conserved cysteine through the conserved F or W. The D gene is left open where the match is weak. Expanded clones are given a class, and other clones once, few, many or no size at all.

j_call | v_call | d_call | clone_size | cdr3_aa | cdr3_nt
TRBJ2-7 | TRBV11-2 | . | once | CASSWFTGHSYEQYF | TGTGCCAGCAGCTGGTTTACAGGGCATAGCTACGAGCAGTACTTC
TRBJ1-5 | TRBV19 | TRBD1 | . | CASSIDQGGPPESQPQHF | TGTGCCAGTAGTATAGATCAAGGGGGCCCACCCGAAAGTCAGCCCCAGCATTTT
TRBJ1-1 | TRBV19 | . | . | CASSADPWEEAFF | TGTGCCAGTAGCGCGGACCCTTGGGAAGAAGCTTTCTTT
TRBJ1-4 | TRBV6-1 | . | . | CASSEWPGAFDEKLFF | TGTGCCAGCAGTGAATGGCCCGGGGCGTTTGATGAAAAACTGTTTTTT
TRBJ2-1 | TRBV7-6 | . | . | CASSPSGQGGRNEQFF | TGTGCCAGCAGCCCATCGGGGCAGGGGGGCCGCAATGAGCAGTTCTTC
TRBJ1-3 | TRBV3-1 | . | . | CASSPGARGLSGNTIYF | TGTGCCAGCAGCCCCGGTGCGCGGGGCCTCTCTGGAAACACCATATATTTT
TRBJ1-5 | TRBV2 | . | . | CASSEGGGTNQPQHF | TGTGCCAGCAGTGAAGGGGGGGGAACCAATCAGCCCCAGCATTTT
TRBJ2-7 | TRBV6-2/TRBV6-3 | . | . | CASSQFSGYNYEQYF | TGTGCCAGCAGTCAATTCTCAGGGTACAACTACGAGCAGTACTTC
TRBJ2-1 | TRBV24-1 | . | . | CATSDYGKEQFF | TGTGCCACCAGTGATTACGGGAAGGAGCAGTTCTTC
TRBJ2-7 | TRBV6-5 | . | . | CASSPRPVEVNEQYF | TGTGCCAGCAGTCCCCGACCGGTTGAGGTCAACGAGCAGTACTTC
TRBJ1-4 | TRBV7-6 | . | . | CASSLGGGNEKLFF | TGTGCCAGCAGCTTAGGGGGAGGAAATGAAAAACTGTTTTTT
TRBJ1-1 | TRBV5-1 | TRBD1 | . | CASSPRQGFNTEAFF | TGCGCCAGCAGCCCCCGACAGGGATTTAACACTGAAGCTTTCTTT
TRBJ2-7 | TRBV27 | . | . | CASSLSWGSEQYF | TGTGCCAGCAGTTTATCATGGGGGTCGGAGCAGTACTTC
TRBJ2-1 | TRBV29-1 | TRBD2 | . | CSVEPGLAGGLSYNEQFF | TGCAGCGTTGAACCGGGTCTAGCGGGAGGGCTAAGTTACAATGAGCAGTTCTTC
TRBJ2-2 | TRBV30 | . | . | CAWSPSGAGELFF | TGTGCCTGGAGTCCCTCGGGGGCCGGGGAGCTGTTTTTT
TRBJ2-3 | TRBV27 | . | once | CASRELDGGPYTDTQYF | TGTGCCAGCAGAGAGCTGGACGGGGGACCCTACACAGATACGCAGTATTTT
TRBJ2-3 | TRBV29-1 | . | . | CSVDLRTDSTDTQYF | TGCAGCGTTGATCTTCGGACAGACAGCACAGATACGCAGTATTTT
TRBJ2-7 | TRBV29-1 | . | . | CSARLQSSYEQYF | TGCAGCGCTCGACTGCAAAGCTCCTACGAGCAGTACTTC
TRBJ2-7 | TRBV5-4 | TRBD2 | . | CASSLGGGVYEQYF | TGTGCCAGCAGCTTGGGCGGGGGAGTCTACGAGCAGTACTTC
TRBJ2-7 | TRBV15 | . | . | CATSREAVSYEQYF | TGTGCCACCAGCAGGGAGGCCGTTAGCTACGAGCAGTACTTC
TRBJ1-1 | TRBV30 | TRBD1 | . | CAWSASTGGLTEAFF | TGTGCCTGGAGTGCTTCGACAGGGGGCTTGACTGAAGCTTTCTTT
TRBJ1-3 | TRBV27 | . | once | CASRGEYGNTIYF | TGTGCCAGCAGAGGCGAGTATGGAAACACCATATATTTT
TRBJ2-3 | TRBV29-1 | TRBD2 | . | CSVDSTSGEASTDTQYF | TGCAGCGTCGACTCTACTAGCGGGGAGGCTAGCACAGATACGCAGTATTTT
TRBJ2-1 | TRBV2 | . | . | CASSEAEREDYNEQFF | TGTGCCAGCAGTGAAGCGGAAAGGGAAGATTACAATGAGCAGTTCTTC